This T cell receptor beta chain was sequenced during a study of blood T cell repertoires in COVID-19. Overall study: From the United States, Italy and Spain came samples of acute and convalescent COVID-19. T cells, B-cell-depleted T cells, or PBMCs provided the cDNA or gDNA that served as material.

CDR3 length: 14 residues. Germline values: CDR1 MDHEN, CDR2 SYDVKM. The V end was cut by 3 bases, the J end by 4 bases, with 12 bases between. Per the authors' pipeline: It was from reference gene primer amplification that nucleated cell counts were estimated. Using immunoSEQ multiplex PCR, the repertoire was profiled, and TCRdb retains in-frame clones only, with some absent. The V and J calls and clone size come from that table; D and trimming were worked out from the DNA. The sample comprises about 100,000 clones, around 88% of which are singletons, and 6.8% rests with the top ten. The genes are TRBV28 and TRBJ2-5; tentative D call: TRBD2 (7 bases). Sequencing was done on a sample of peripheral blood. The sequence came from a man between 50 and 59 years old with active or convalescent COVID-19. The CDR3 sequence is CASSLGGGGETQYF. The CDR3 DNA sequence: TGTGCCAGCAGTTTGGGAGGGGGAGGAGAGACCCAGTACTTC. The full variable domain, in which reference TRBV28 and TRBJ2-5 provide the parts outside the CDR3, is DVKVTQSSRYLVKRTGEKVFLECVQDMDHENMFWYRQDPGLGLRLIYFSYDVKMKEKGDIPEGYSVSREKKERFSLILESASTNQTSMYLCASSLGGGGETQYFGPGTRLLVL.